These 16 T cell receptor beta chains came from one sample sequenced in a study of T cells in Graves' hyperthyroidism and ophthalmopathy. RNA transcripts were the template for amplifying TCR beta CDR3 regions. Researchers ran a first-round RT-PCR on the TCR CDR3 using the HTBI primer set. TCRdb passed the multiplex PCR reads through MiXCR, listing each CDR3 protein once. Of hundreds of thousands of distinct CDR3 sequences listed, 20% are singletons. Sequenced material: blood. The receptor set was obtained from a man aged 35 to 55 with Graves' ophthalmopathy.

A word on this clonotype: A clone one base away is much larger, so this may be a read error. The chain joins TRBV2 to TRBJ2-1; D call uncertain. Trimming cost V 3 bases and J 7 bases, with 16 bases left between them. CDR3 size: 15 residues. The V gene's germline CDR1 is SNHLY and CDR2 FYNNEI. CDR3 region: CASSDVWKASNEQFF. CDR3 DNA: TGTGCCAGCAGTGACGTCTGGAAGGCCTCAAATGAGCAGTTCTTC.

In its sample, this clonotype was seen many times. This chain's CDR3 is CASNQQGGSNQPQHF. DNA for the CDR3: TGTGCCAGTAACCAACAGGGGGGAAGCAATCAGCCCCAGCATTTT. The rearrangement joins TRBV19 to TRBJ1-5, with 8 bases matching TRBD1. J lost 1 base, V lost 7 bases, and 6 bases had no gene match. CDR1 is LNHDA and CDR2 is SQIVND in the germline V gene (reference sequence). The CDR3 is 15 residues long.

The rearrangement links TRBV3-2 to TRBJ2-1; the D call TRBD2 from the table was never checked on the DNA. TRBV3-2 is flagged as a pseudogene. The CDR3 has 14 residues. The CDR3 sequence: CASSQERECVEQFF. CDR3 in DNA: TGTGCCAGCAGCCAAGAGCGGGAGTGCGTTGAGCAGTTCTTC.

The chain has TRBV20-1 and TRBJ1-3; D unresolved. The germline gives CDR1 DFQATT, CDR2 SNEGSKA (reference sequence). Trimming left V 1 base short and J 0 bases short, with 7 bases between. The CDR3 is made up of 14 amino acids. The chain's CDR3 is CSARGGSSGNTIYF. The CDR3 DNA reads TGCAGTGCTAGAGGAGGGAGCTCTGGAAACACCATATATTTT.

On this clonotype itself: Because it lacks the conserved phenylalanine or tryptophan at the end, this CDR3 is likely a read error. This chain joins TRBV7-6 and TRBJ2-7, with 8 bases lining up with TRBD2. The CDR3 is 15 residues long. The germline gives CDR1 SGHVS, CDR2 FNYEAQ. The J segment lost 0 bases and the V segment lost 5 bases, leaving 6 bases of the junction unmatched. The CDR3 reads CASSPTGTSSYEQYS. For the CDR3, the DNA is TGTGCCAGCAGCCCCACAGGGACTAGCTCCTACGAGCAGTACTCC.

This clonotype was observed many times. The chain has TRBV2 and TRBJ2-3, with 7 bases fitting TRBD2. The CDR3 spans 14 residues. The junction had 8 bases not matched to a gene; V was cut back by 6 bases and J by 5 bases. Germline values: CDR1 SNHLY, CDR2 FYNNEI. In DNA, the CDR3 is TGTGCCAGCAGCGGGACTAAACGGGGAGATACGCAGTATTTT. This encodes CASSGTKRGDTQYF.

The chain has TRBV27 and TRBJ2-2; TRBD2 matches at 11 bases. The junction had 5 bases not matched to a gene; V was cut back by 6 bases and J by 2 bases. Per germline, CDR1 MNHEY and CDR2 SMNVEV (reference sequence). The CDR3 consists of 16 residues. CDR3 loop: CASRKGLADNTGELFF. CDR3 sequence (DNA): TGTGCCAGCAGAAAGGGACTAGCGGACAACACCGGGGAGCTGTTTTTT.

This chain uses TRBV7-2 with TRBJ1-1; no definite D call. V shed 4 bases and J shed 3 bases, with 12 bases lying between them. The CDR3 runs 14 residues. Germline-derived CDR1 and CDR2 are SGHTA and FQGNSA. The CDR3, as DNA: TGTGCCAGCAGCTATAATGTGTTTGACACTGAAGCTTTCTTT. Residues: CASSYNVFDTEAFF.

This chain links TRBV11-2 with TRBJ2-3, with D tentatively TRBD2 (5 bases). V was cut by 5 bases and J by 6 bases, with 15 bases left in between. Germline loops: CDR1 SGHAT, CDR2 FQNNGV. The CDR3 is 14 amino acids. CDR3: CASSAARVPDTQYF. DNA for the CDR3: TGTGCCAGCAGCGCAGCGCGGGTCCCGGATACGCAGTATTTT.

This clonotype has just a few counts. The CDR3 region has the DNA TGCGCCAGCACCAGGGACAGCGATACGCAGTATTTT. As protein: CASTRDSDTQYF. The chain combines TRBV5-1 with TRBJ2-3, with TRBD1 identical over 7 bases. The CDR3 length is 12 residues. The germline V gene has CDR1 SGHRS and CDR2 YFSETQ. Germline trimming cut 6 bases from V and 6 bases from J; bases unmatched to any gene: 4. Full variable domain (rest looked up from reference TRBV5-1 and TRBJ2-3): KAGVTQTPRYLIKTRGQQVTLSCSPISGHRSVSWYQQTPGQGLQFLFEYFSETQRNKGNFPGRFSGRQFSNSRSEMNVSTLELGDSALYLCASTRDSDTQYFGPGTRLTVL.

The chain recombines TRBV12-3 or TRBV12-4 with TRBJ1-4, with D possibly matching TRBD1 (6 bases). The CDR3 runs to 13 residues. Trimming stripped 5 bases from V and 7 bases from J, with 11 bases between. The CDR3 is CASSTKQGEKLFF. In DNA form, the CDR3 reads TGTGCCAGCAGTACTAAACAGGGTGAAAAACTGTTTTTT.

The rearrangement links TRBV4-1 to TRBJ2-1; the D is unclear. V lost 4 bases to trimming and J lost 5 bases, with 18 bases between them. The CDR3 is 16 residues long. Germline-derived CDR1 and CDR2 are MGHRA and YSYEKL. The CDR3 sequence: CASSLIVGRADNEQFF. The DNA of the CDR3 is TGCGCCAGCAGCCTCATCGTGGGAAGGGCGGACAATGAGCAGTTCTTC.

Worth noting for this clonotype: Since the CDR3 does not end with the conserved phenylalanine or tryptophan, this likely comes from a read error. The rearrangement links TRBV3-1 to TRBJ2-2; 12 bases are a match to TRBD2. The CDR3 totals 17 residues. J was trimmed by 5 bases and V by 1 base; bases with no gene match: 5. Germline assignment: CDR1 LGHDT and CDR2 YNNKEL (reference sequence). CDR3 coding DNA: TGTGCCAGCAGCCAAGGGACTAGCGGGGTTCAGACCGGGGAGCTGTTTCTT. Its translation: CASSQGTSGVQTGELFL.

The CDR3 region is CASSANANTGELFF. The CDR3, as DNA: TGTGCCAGCAGTGCCAACGCGAACACCGGGGAGCTGTTTTTT. This rearrangement joins TRBV2 to TRBJ2-2; D gene uncertain. Germline V gives CDR1 SNHLY, CDR2 FYNNEI. V was pared by 4 bases and J by 0 bases, with 6 bases between. The CDR3 consists of 14 residues.

This clonotype showed up many times. The CDR3 spells CASSSYRGAVHTDTQYF. The CDR3 DNA reads as TGTGCCAGCAGCTCTTACAGGGGAGCGGTACACACAGATACGCAGTATTTT. This chain joins TRBV11-2 and TRBJ2-3, with 7 bases that match TRBD1. From germline, CDR1 is SGHAT and CDR2 FQNNGV. This CDR3 has 17 residues. Trimming took 4 bases from V and 2 from J; bases not matched to a gene: 12. The entire variable domain, with the rest obtained from reference TRBV11-2 and TRBJ2-3, is as follows: EAGVAQSPRYKIIEKRQSVAFWCNPISGHATLYWYQQILGQGPKLLIQFQNNGVVDDSQLPKDRFSAERLKGVDSTLKIQPAKLEDSAVYLCASSSYRGAVHTDTQYFGPGTRLTVL.

The V and J genes are TRBV6-2 or TRBV6-3 and TRBJ2-7; D unresolved. The CDR3 has 16 residues. CDR1 and CDR2 (germline): MNHEY, SVGEGT. The V gene lost 5 bases and the J gene lost 0 bases, with 17 bases spanning the gap. CDR3 protein: CASSTDGLLNSYEQYF. CDR3 DNA: TGTGCCAGCAGTACCGATGGGCTCCTGAACTCCTACGAGCAGTACTTC.